Sequencing of this TCR beta chain was carried out in a study of cytomegalovirus exposure and HLA in healthy donors. Overall study results and limits: More clonal expansion characterized HLA-associated TCR beta chains than equally common others in a later analysis.

In the case of this clone: Antigen unknown.

The primer mix had 60 Vbeta and 13 Jbeta primers. Measured with immunoSEQ multiplex PCR; TCRdb has only the in-frame clones, and not every one. There are roughly 62,000 clones in the sample, with over 2% held by the top ten. In germline, CDR1 is SEHNR, CDR2 FQNEAQ (reference sequence). This CDR3 comprises 12 residues. The V gene lost 6 bases and the J gene lost 9 bases, with 12 bases spanning the gap. The origin of this receptor is a woman aged 18-29 years in good health and CMV-seronegative. The J gene is TRBJ2-1, the V gene TRBV7-9, with D perhaps matching TRBD2 (5 bases). Specimen: PBMCs. The CDR3 spells CASSPLGLEQFF. Written as DNA, the CDR3 is TGTGCCAGCAGTCCCCTCGGACTTGAGCAGTTCTTC.